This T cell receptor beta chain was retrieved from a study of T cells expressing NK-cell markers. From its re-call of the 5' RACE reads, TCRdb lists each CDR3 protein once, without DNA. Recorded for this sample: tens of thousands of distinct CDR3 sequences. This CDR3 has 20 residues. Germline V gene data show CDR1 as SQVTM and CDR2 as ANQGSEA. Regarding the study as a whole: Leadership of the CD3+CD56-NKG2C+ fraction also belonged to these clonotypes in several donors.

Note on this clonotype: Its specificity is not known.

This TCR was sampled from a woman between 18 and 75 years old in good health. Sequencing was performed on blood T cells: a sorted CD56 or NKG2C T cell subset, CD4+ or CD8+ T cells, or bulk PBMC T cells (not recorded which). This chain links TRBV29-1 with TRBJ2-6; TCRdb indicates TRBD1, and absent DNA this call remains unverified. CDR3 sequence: CSVLGASGTGEISGANVLTF.